This T cell receptor (beta chain) derives from a study of blood T cell repertoires in COVID-19. Overall study: Sites across the United States, Italy and Spain contributed samples from acute and convalescent COVID-19. From T cells, B-cell-depleted T cells, or PBMCs came the material, which was cDNA or gDNA.

In the source study's methods: From reference gene primer amplification, estimates of nucleated cell counts were derived. Only in-frame clones appear in the TCRdb table, and some are missing; sequencing was by immunoSEQ multiplex PCR. That table furnishes V, J and clone size, whereas the DNA furnished D and trimming. The data contain about half a million clones, 80% to 90% of them singletons. The CDR3 consists of 15 residues. Trimming removed 0 bases at V and 7 bases at J, with 11 bases between. Germline V gene sequence: CDR1 SGHRS, CDR2 YFSETQ. The sequenced sample was peripheral blood. The chain links TRBV5-1 to TRBJ1-6; D gene ambiguous. This TCR came from a human donor in a cohort sampled during active COVID-19. CDR3 coding DNA: TGCGCCAGCAGCTTGGTACCAGGCCCCAATTCACCCCTCCACTTT. Its translation: CASSLVPGPNSPLHF.